The clone carrying this T cell receptor (beta chain) was seen more than once but under ten times. Its antigen remains unknown. This entry comes from a study of T-cell reconstitution after alpha-beta-depleted transplantation in children. Study-wide findings and caveats: By about two months after transplant, alpha-beta T cells reportedly arose from several hundred graft clones that had expanded.

The CDR3 loop spans 16 amino acids. CDR1 and CDR2 (germline): LNHDA, SQIVND (reference sequence). V gave up 5 bases and J gave up 7 bases; unmatched junction bases: 13. The authors prepared the TCRbeta library with unique molecular identifiers. TCRdb processed the PCR reads anew with MiXCR; each CDR3 protein has one entry. The sample consists of around 700,000 distinct CDR3 sequences, roughly 14% of them appearing once. The TCR comes from a girl aged 2-10 years with congenital amegakaryocytic thrombocytopenia, due to receive a stem cell transplant. The rearrangement uses TRBV19 and TRBJ2-1; 8 bases agree with TRBD2. Sequenced here: PBMCs, sampled before TCRalphabeta/CD19-depleted stem cell transplant. CDR3 coding DNA: TGTGCCAGTAGTCCGATGAGCGGGAGTTCTCTTAATGAGCAGTTCTTC. Translation: CASSPMSGSSLNEQFF.